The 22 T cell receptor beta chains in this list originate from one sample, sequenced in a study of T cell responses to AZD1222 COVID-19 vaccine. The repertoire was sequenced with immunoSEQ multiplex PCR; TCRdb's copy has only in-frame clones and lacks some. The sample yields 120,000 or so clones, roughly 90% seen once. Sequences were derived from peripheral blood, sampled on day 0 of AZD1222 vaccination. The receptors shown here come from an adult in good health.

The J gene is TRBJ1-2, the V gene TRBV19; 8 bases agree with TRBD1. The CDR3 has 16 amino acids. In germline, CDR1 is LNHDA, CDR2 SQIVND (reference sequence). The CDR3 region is CASSVSGGLGSYGYTF. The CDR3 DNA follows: TGTGCTTCCAGCGTTTCAGGGGGCCTGGGCTCCTATGGCTACACCTTC.

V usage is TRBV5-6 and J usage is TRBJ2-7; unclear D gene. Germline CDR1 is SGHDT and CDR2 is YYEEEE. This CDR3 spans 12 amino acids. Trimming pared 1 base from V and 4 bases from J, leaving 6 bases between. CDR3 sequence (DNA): TGTGCCAGCAGCTTGTCAGGATACGAGCAGTACTTC. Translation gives CASSLSGYEQYF.

The CDR3 sequence: CASSPHRGQETQYF. The CDR3 DNA follows: TGTGCCAGCAGCCCTCACAGGGGCCAAGAGACCCAGTACTTC. This sequence joins TRBV7-9 and TRBJ2-5, with 7 bases that match TRBD1. The V and J ends lost 5 bases and 1 base, in that order; junction bases with no gene match: 4. The CDR3 is 14 amino acids. The germline CDR1 and CDR2 sequences are SEHNR and FQNEAQ (reference sequence).

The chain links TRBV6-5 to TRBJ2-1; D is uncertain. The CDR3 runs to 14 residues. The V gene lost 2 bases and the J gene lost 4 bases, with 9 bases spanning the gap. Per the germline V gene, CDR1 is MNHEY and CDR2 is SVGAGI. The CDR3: CASSYLPEYNEQFF. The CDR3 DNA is TGTGCCAGCAGTTACCTTCCGGAGTACAATGAGCAGTTCTTC.

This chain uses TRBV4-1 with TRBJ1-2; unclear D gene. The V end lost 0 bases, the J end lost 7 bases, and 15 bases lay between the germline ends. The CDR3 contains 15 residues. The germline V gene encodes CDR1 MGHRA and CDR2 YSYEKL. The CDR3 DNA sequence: TGCGCCAGCAGCCAAGATCAGCGAAGGAACCGTGGCTACACCTTC. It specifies CASSQDQRRNRGYTF.

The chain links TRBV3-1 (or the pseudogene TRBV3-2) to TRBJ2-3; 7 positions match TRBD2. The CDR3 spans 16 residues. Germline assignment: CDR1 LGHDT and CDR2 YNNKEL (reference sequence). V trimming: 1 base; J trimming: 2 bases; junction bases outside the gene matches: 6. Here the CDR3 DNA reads TGTGCCAGCAGCCAAGGCCCTAGCGGCCCCACAGATACGCAGTATTTT. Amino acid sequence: CASSQGPSGPTDTQYF.

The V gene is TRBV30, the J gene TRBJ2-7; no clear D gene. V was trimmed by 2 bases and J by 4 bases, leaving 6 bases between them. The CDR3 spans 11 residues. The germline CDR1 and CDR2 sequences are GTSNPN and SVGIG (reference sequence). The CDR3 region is CAWSTRYEQYF. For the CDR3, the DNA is TGTGCCTGGAGTACCAGATACGAGCAGTACTTC.

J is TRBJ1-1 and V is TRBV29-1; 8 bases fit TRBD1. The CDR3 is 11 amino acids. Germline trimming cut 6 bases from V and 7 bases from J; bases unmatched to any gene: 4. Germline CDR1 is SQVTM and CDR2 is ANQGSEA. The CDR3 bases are TGCAGCGTATGGACAGGGATTGAAGCTTTCTTT. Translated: CSVWTGIEAFF.

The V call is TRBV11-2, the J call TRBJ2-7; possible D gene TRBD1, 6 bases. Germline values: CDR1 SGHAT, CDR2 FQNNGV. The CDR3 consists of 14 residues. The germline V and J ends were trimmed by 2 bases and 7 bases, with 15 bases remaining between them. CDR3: CASSLSQGRQEQYF. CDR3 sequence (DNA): TGTGCCAGCAGCTTATCCCAGGGGCGGCAGGAGCAGTACTTC.

The CDR3 DNA follows: TGTGCCAGCAGCTTGGTGGGACAGGAGGGTAGTACGCAGTATTTT. Translated: CASSLVGQEGSTQYF. This chain connects TRBV5-6 to TRBJ2-3; 8 positions match TRBD1. V trimming: 0 bases; J trimming: 8 bases; junction bases outside the gene matches: 8. Germline assignment: CDR1 SGHDT and CDR2 YYEEEE. This CDR3 has 15 residues.

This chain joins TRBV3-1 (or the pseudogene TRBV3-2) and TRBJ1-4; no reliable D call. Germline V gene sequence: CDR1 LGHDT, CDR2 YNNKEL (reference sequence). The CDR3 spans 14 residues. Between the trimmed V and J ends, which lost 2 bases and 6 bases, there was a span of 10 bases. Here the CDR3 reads CASSQRRRYEKLFF. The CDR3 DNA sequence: TGTGCCAGCAGCCAACGCAGGCGATATGAAAAACTGTTTTTT.

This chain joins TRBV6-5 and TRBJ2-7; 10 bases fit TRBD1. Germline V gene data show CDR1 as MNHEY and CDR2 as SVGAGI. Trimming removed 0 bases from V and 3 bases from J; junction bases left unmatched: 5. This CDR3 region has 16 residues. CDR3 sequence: CASSYSNWDRGYEQYF. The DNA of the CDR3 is TGTGCCAGCAGTTACTCGAACTGGGACAGGGGCTACGAGCAGTACTTC.

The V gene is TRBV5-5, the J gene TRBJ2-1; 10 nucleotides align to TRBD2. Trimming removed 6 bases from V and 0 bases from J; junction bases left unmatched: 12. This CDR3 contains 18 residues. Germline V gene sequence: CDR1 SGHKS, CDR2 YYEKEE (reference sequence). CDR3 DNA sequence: TGTGCCAGCACCCCCCTAGCGGGAGCGTCGGGCTCCTACAATGAGCAGTTCTTC. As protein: CASTPLAGASGSYNEQFF.

CDR3 protein: CASSKPRLAGCSTDTQYF. CDR3 nucleotide sequence: TGTGCCAGCAGCAAACCCCGACTAGCGGGATGTAGCACAGATACGCAGTATTTT. This chain links TRBV21-1 with TRBJ2-3; no DNA check was done on the table's D call, TRBD2. TRBV21-1 is recorded as a pseudogene. The CDR3 loop spans 18 amino acids.

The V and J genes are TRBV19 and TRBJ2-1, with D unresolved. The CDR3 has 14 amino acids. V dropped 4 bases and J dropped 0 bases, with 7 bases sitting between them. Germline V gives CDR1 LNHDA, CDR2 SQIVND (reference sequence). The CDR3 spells CASSTVSSYNEQFF. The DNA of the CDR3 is TGTGCCAGTAGTACAGTTAGCTCCTACAATGAGCAGTTCTTC.

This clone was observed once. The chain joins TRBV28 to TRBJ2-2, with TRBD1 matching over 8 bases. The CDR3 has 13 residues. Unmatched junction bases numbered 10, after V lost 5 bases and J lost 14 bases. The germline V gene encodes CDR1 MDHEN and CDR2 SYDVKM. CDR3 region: CASSPPGTGQLFF. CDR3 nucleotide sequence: TGTGCCAGCAGTCCACCCGGGACAGGTCAACTGTTTTTT. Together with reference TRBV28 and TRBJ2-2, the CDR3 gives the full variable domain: DVKVTQSSRYLVKRTGEKVFLECVQDMDHENMFWYRQDPGLGLRLIYFSYDVKMKEKGDIPEGYSVSREKKERFSLILESASTNQTSMYLCASSPPGTGQLFFGEGSRLTVL.

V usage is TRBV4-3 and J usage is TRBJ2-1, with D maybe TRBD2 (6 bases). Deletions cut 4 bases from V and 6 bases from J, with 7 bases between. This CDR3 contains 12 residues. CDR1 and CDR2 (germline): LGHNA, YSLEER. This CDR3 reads CASSRDSNEQFF. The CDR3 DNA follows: TGCGCCAGCAGCCGGGACTCCAATGAGCAGTTCTTC.

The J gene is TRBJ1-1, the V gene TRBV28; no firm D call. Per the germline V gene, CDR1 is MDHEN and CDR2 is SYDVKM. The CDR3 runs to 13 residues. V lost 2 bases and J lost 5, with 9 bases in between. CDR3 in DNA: TGTGCCAGCAGTTTAAGAGGGAGGACTGAAGCTTTCTTT. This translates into CASSLRGRTEAFF.

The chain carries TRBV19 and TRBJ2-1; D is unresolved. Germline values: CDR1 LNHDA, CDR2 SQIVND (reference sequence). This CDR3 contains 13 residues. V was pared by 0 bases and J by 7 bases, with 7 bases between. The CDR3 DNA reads TGTGCCAGTAGTATAGAGCGAGCAAATGAGCAGTTCTTC. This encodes CASSIERANEQFF. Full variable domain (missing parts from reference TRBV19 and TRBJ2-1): DGGITQSPKYLFRKEGQNVTLSCEQNLNHDAMYWYRQDPGQGLRLIYYSQIVNDFQKGDIAEGYSVSREKKESFPLTVTSAQKNPTAFYLCASSIERANEQFFGPGTRLTVL.

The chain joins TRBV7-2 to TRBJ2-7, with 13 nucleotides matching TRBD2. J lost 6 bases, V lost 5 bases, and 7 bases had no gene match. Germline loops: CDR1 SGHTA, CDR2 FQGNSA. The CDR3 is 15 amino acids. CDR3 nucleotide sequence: TGTGCCAGCAGCGTAACTAGCGGGAGGGGTTCCGAGCAGTACTTC. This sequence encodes CASSVTSGRGSEQYF.

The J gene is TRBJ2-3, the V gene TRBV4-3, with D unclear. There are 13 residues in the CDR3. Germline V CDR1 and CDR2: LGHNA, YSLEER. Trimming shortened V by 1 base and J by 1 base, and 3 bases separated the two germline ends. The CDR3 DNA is TGCGCCAGCAGCCAAGGCCGCACAGATACGCAGTATTTT. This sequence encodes CASSQGRTDTQYF.

The CDR3 here is CAWSDGHLGAFF. CDR3 nucleotides: TGTGCCTGGAGTGACGGCCACTTGGGAGCTTTCTTT. This rearrangement joins TRBV30 to TRBJ1-1; no clear D. CDR1 GTSNPN and CDR2 SVGIG come from the germline V gene (reference sequence). V shed 1 base and J shed 10 bases, with 13 bases lying between them. CDR3 size: 12 residues.